This T cell receptor (beta chain) was captured in a study of T-cell reconstitution after alpha-beta-depleted transplantation in children. TCRbeta library preparation incorporated unique molecular identifiers. One entry per CDR3 protein, called by TCRdb with MiXCR from the PCR reads. The data show 250,000 to 300,000 distinct CDR3 sequences, around 9.6% seen once. Per the germline V gene, CDR1 is MNHNS and CDR2 is SASEGT. Trimming removed 6 bases at V and 2 bases at J, with 22 bases between. The CDR3 has 18 amino acids. This clonotype has ten or more counts. The receptor was isolated from a human donor who donated a stem cell graft to a child with SCID. Sequencing was performed on PBMCs from the stem cell graft donor, taken from the stem cell graft. V gene TRBV6-1 combines with J gene TRBJ2-2, with D perhaps TRBD2 (6 bases). The CDR3 loop reads CASSRRGHWRGNTGELFF. The CDR3 DNA follows: TGTGCCAGCAGCCGCCGGGGCCACTGGCGGGGAAACACCGGGGAGCTGTTTTTT.